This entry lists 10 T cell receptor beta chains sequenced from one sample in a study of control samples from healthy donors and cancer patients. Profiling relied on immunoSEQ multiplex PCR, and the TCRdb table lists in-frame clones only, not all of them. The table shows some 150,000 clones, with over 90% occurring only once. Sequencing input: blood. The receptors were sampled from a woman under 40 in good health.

CDR3: CASSPYRASGNTIYF. DNA of the CDR3: TGTGCCAGTAGTCCTTATAGGGCCTCTGGAAACACCATATATTTT. J is TRBJ1-3 and V is TRBV19, with unresolved D. The length of the CDR3 is 15 residues. From germline, CDR1 is LNHDA and CDR2 SQIVND (reference sequence). Between the trimmed V and J ends, which lost 5 bases and 0 bases, there was a span of 11 bases.

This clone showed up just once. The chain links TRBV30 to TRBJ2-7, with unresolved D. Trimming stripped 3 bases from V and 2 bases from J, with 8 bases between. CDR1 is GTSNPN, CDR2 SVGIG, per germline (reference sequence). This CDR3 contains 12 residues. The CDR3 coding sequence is TGTGCCTGGAGGGACGGAGCCTACGAGCAGTACTTC. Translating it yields CAWRDGAYEQYF.

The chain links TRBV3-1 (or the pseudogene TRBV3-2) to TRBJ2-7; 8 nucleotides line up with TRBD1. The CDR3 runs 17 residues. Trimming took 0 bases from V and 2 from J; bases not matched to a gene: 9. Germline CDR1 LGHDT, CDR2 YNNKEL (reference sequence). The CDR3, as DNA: TGTGCCAGCAGCCAAGATTCGCGTGGACAGGGAACCTACGAGCAGTACTTC. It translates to CASSQDSRGQGTYEQYF.

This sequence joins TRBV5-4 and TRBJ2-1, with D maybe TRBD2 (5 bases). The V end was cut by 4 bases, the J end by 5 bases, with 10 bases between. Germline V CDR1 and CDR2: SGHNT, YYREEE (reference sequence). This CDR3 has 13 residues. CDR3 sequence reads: CASSRTGNNEQFF. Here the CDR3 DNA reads TGTGCCAGCAGCCGGACTGGAAACAATGAGCAGTTCTTC.

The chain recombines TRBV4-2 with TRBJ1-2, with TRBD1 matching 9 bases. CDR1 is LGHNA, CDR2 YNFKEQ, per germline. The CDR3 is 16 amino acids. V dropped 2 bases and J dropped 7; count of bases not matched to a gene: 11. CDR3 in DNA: TGTGCCAGCAGCCAATTGCAGGGACAGGGAGAATTTGGCTACACCTTC. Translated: CASSQLQGQGEFGYTF.

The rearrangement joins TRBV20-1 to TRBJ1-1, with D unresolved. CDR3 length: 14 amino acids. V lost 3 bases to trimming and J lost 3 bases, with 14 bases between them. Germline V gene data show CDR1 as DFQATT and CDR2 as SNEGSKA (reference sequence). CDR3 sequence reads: CSASNTHGYTEAFF. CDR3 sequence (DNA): TGCAGTGCTAGTAATACTCACGGTTACACTGAAGCTTTCTTT.

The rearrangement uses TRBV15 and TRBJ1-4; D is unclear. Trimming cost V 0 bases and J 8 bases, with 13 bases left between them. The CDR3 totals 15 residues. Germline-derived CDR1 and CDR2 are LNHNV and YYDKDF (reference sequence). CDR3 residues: CATSRDGGFQEKLFF. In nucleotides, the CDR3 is TGTGCCACCAGCAGAGATGGAGGGTTTCAGGAAAAACTGTTTTTT.

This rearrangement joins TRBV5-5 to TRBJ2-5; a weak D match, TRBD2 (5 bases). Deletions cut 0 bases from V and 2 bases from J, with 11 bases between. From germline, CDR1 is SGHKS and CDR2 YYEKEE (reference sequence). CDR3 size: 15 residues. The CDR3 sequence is CASSLAGAVQETQYF. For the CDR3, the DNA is TGTGCCAGCAGCTTGGCCGGAGCGGTACAAGAGACCCAGTACTTC.

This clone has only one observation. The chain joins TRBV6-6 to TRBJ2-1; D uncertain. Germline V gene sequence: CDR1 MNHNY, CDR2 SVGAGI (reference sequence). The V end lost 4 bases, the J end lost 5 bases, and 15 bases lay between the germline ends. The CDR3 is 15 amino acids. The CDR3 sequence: CASSWTGKSDNEQFF. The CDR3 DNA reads TGTGCCAGCAGTTGGACGGGTAAATCCGACAATGAGCAGTTCTTC.

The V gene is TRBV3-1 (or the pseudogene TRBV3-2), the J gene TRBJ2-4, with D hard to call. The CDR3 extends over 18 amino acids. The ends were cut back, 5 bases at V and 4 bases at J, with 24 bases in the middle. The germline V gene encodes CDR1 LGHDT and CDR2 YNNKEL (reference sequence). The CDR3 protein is CASSIGSPICKEKNIQYF. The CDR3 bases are TGTGCCAGCAGCATCGGTTCTCCCATTTGCAAAGAAAAAAACATTCAGTACTTC.